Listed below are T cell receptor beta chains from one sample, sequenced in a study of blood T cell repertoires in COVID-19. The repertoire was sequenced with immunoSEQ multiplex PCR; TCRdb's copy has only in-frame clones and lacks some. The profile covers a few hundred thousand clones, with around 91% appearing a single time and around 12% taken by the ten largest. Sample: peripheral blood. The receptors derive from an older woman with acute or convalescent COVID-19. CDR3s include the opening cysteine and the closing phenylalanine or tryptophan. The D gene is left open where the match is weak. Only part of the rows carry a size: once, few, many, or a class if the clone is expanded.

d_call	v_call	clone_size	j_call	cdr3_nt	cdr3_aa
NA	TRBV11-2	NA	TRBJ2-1	TGTGCCAGCAGCTTCACAGAGCTAAATGAGCAGTTCTTC	CASSFTELNEQFF
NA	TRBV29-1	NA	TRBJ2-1	TGCAGCGTTGACCGCCTCGGCTCCTACAATGAGCAGTTCTTC	CSVDRLGSYNEQFF
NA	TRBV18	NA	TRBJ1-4	TGTGCCAGCTCACCAATCTGGGAGAGTGAAAAACTGTTTTTT	CASSPIWESEKLFF
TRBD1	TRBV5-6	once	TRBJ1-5	TGTGCCAGCAGCTGGACAGGGATGCGCAATCAGCCCCAGCATTTT	CASSWTGMRNQPQHF
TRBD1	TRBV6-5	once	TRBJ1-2	TGTGCCAGCAGTTACACCGAGACAGGGGGCTACACCTTC	CASSYTETGGYTF
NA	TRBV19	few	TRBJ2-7	TGTGCCAGTAGTCTGGCGGGCCTCTACGAGCAGTACTTC	CASSLAGLYEQYF
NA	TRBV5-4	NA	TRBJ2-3	TGTGCCAGCAGCTTGATGAGCGCAGATACGCAGTATTTT	CASSLMSADTQYF
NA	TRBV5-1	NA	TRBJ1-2	TGCGCCAGCAAATTGGGGGGGTCGAGAGTCGGGTATGGCTACACCTTC	CASKLGGSRVGYGYTF
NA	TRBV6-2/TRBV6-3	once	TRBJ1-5	TGTGCCAGCAGTCCCGCCGTGGGGAGGGGTGGAGATCAGCCCCAGCATTTT	CASSPAVGRGGDQPQHF
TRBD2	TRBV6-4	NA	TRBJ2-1	TGTGCCAGCAGTAGACTAGCGGGAGGTAGGGATGAGCAGTTCTTC	CASSRLAGGRDEQFF
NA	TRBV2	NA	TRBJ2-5	TGTGCCAGCAGTGAACAGGGCATCGACCAAGAGACCCAGTACTTC	CASSEQGIDQETQYF
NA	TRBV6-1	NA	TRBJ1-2	TGTGCCAGCAGTGAGGGGAGTTACGGAGGCTACACCTTC	CASSEGSYGGYTF
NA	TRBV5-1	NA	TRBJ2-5	TGCGCCAGCAGCCCCGGAGGGTCTGATCGGTCAGAGACCCAGTACTTC	CASSPGGSDRSETQYF
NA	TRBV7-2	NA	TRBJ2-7	TGTGCCAGCAGCCCCGGGGGGCGGGGTTCGGACGAGCAGTACTTC	CASSPGGRGSDEQYF
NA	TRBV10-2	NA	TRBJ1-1	TGCGCCAGCAGACTGACAGGAGACGCTGAAGCTTTCTTT	CASRLTGDAEAFF
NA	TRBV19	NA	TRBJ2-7	TGTGCCAGTAGTTCCCGAGGGGGAAGTCGTTACGAGCAGTACTTC	CASSSRGGSRYEQYF
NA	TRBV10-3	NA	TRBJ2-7	TGTGCCATCAGACAGGGTAACGACGAGCAGTACTTC	CAIRQGNDEQYF
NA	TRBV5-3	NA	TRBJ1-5	TGTGCCAGAAGCTCGGCGGGGGGAGAAAGCAATCAGCCCCAGCATTTT	CARSSAGGESNQPQHF
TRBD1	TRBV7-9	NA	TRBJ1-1	TGTGCCAGCAGCTTGAACATGGACAGGGGTGTAGCTTTCTTT	CASSLNMDRGVAFF
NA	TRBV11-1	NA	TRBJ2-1	TGTGCCAGCAGCTCGGCGGGAAGGCGGATTGACAATGAGCAGTTCTTC	CASSSAGRRIDNEQFF
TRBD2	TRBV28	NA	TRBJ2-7	TGTGCCAGCAGTTTATCCGGACTAGCGGGAGGCCGCTACGAGCAGTACTTC	CASSLSGLAGGRYEQYF
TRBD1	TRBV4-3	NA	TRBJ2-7	TGCGCCAGCAGCCAAGATACCGGCCTTGGGACAGCCTATCTTCCCTACGAGCAGTACTTC	CASSQDTGLGTAYLPYEQYF
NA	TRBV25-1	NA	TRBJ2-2	TGTGCCAGCAACTACCCCGACAGCGGGGAGCTGTTTTTT	CASNYPDSGELFF
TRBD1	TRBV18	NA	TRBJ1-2	TGTGCCAGCTCACCGCCCCGGGACAGCCCTGGGTATGGCTACACCTTC	CASSPPRDSPGYGYTF
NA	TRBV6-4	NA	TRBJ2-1	TGTGCCAGCAGTGACTCGAACAGGTATCCCAACAATGAGCAGTTCTTC	CASSDSNRYPNNEQFF
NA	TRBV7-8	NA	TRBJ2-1	TGTGCCAGCAGCTCCTACGCCGGGACACCTGACTACAATGAGCAGTTCTTC	CASSSYAGTPDYNEQFF
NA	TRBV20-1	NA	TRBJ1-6	TGCAGTGCTAGTGGAATCCTCTATGGGCGACAGGCCGGTTCACCCCTCCACTTT	CSASGILYGRQAGSPLHF
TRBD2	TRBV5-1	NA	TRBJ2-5	TGCGCCAGCAGCCACAGACTAGCGGGAGCGGTGGAAGAGACCCAGTACTTC	CASSHRLAGAVEETQYF
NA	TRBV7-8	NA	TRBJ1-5	TGTGCCAGCAGCTTAGCAGGGGTGGGAAATCAGCCCCAGCATTTT	CASSLAGVGNQPQHF
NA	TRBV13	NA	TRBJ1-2	TGTGCCAGCAGCACTCAGGCAGGGGCCTATGGCTACACCTTC	CASSTQAGAYGYTF
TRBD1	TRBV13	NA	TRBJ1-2	TGTGCCAGCAGCCTGACAGGGGATTGGAACTATGGCTACACCTTC	CASSLTGDWNYGYTF
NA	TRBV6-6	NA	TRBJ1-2	TGTGCCAGCAGTTACCGGACAGATAACTATGGCTACACCTTC	CASSYRTDNYGYTF